Included here is one TCR beta chain sequence, with context. Its antigen is still unknown. No clone much larger than this one lies a single base away; base qualities are absent. The record originates from a study of shared clonotypes between healthy human individuals (dated by TCRdb to between 2020 and 2021). About the investigation overall: The cohort comprised a couple of women and a few men aged 18 to 49 years. Libraries were prepared and TCR repertoires were sequenced by different laboratories using diverse techniques, in order to increase sequencing depth and limit assay-specific biases. To estimate repertoire size and how much clonotypes are shared between individuals, the study performed deep sequencing of blood TCR repertoires from about five healthy adults. Leukapheresis yielded between about 0.85 and 9 billion PBMCs per donor. For each donor, CD4 naive and CD4 memory were each given three plates, CD8 naive was given two plates, and CD8 memory was given one plate. General findings and caveats noted by the study authors: Sampling was restricted to blood, and TCR repertoires in tissue are likely to differ from TCR repertoires in blood. Even with the large sequencing depth, rarefaction of the sorted-subset datasets indicated that sequencing was incomplete. Approximately 5% of naive CD4, 3% to 4% of naive CD8, about 2.1% of memory CD4, and 0.4% of memory CD8 clonotypes were shared across several donors. Pairwise subsampling led to the expectation that sequencing depth would affect the degree of clonotype sharing among donors. Because the study included only a small number of donors, the genetic and exposure-history diversity represented was limited. Compared with non-shared clonotypes, clonotypes shared by all four sorted-subset donors had higher generation probabilities. Estimated clonotype richness was generally larger for naive than for memory subsets.

The donors were healthy, HIV-negative adults who had no recently reported acute infections or vaccinations. Every donor was a Caucasian adult living in Nashville, Tennessee, USA. CD4+ T cells were enriched by magnetic negative selection, after which naive cells were positively selected on CD45RA and the negative fraction was taken as the memory subset. Blood was obtained by leukapheresis, after which PBMCs were separated by Ficoll-Histopaque density gradient centrifugation and cryopreserved in liquid nitrogen vapor phase. Analytical flow cytometry was used to check the purity and quantity of each magnetically sorted T cell population. From each sorted fraction, genomic DNA was isolated and quantified by UV absorbance on a Nanodrop 2000c. TCR CDR3 regions were amplified from genomic DNA by multiplex PCR using the deep immunoSEQ assay. Extracted genomic DNA from each cell subset was distributed evenly across all wells of several immunoSEQ 96-well plates, and each plate was treated as a replicate. Each replicate PCR for sorted subsets received roughly 0.2 ug genomic DNA, equal to tens of thousands of T cell genomes. Purified libraries were measured with a Qubit 3.0 fluorometer, size-checked on a Bioanalyzer 2100, and measured again with the KAPA Library Quantification kit. A separate single-read 150-cycle Illumina NextSeq 550 flow cell was used to sequence each immunoSEQ 96-well plate. As for the original processing: Because the immunoSEQ output held only junctional sequences and lacked quality scores, the filtering could not match the filtering applied to full-length reads. To assign V/J genes and CDR3, sequences were annotated against IMGT germline references using PyIR, a Python wrapper for IgBLAST v1.9. Reads with weak V/J assignments (E-value above 1e-6), missing CDR3, stop codons, out-of-frame junctions, or ambiguous translated residues were removed. V3J clonotypes were defined by identical inferred V gene, J gene, and CDR3 amino acid sequence. Percentage overlap between repertoires was computed as shared unique clonotypes divided by the size of the smaller repertoire. Repertoire richness was assessed with RTK rarefaction, the Chao1 estimator, and Recon v2.1 estimates of unobserved clonotypes. Generation probabilities for all TCRbeta clonotypes obtained by the gDNA method from several donors were computed using OLGA. Sourced from immuneACCESS, this table was stored by TCRdb with only in-frame sequences that have V and J called. A share of the clones is absent; for the studies checked, an unresolved V gene accounts for under half, and the remainder has no known explanation. V, J and clone size are those of that table, while D and trimming were read from the DNA. This sample holds about a million clones; about 75% were observed only once. Of the sample, 1.5% falls within the top ten clones.

Compared with germline, V lacks 5 bases and J lacks 8 bases; bases without a gene match: 12. Reading the germline V gene (reference sequence) gives CDR1 LNHDA and CDR2 SQIVND. Measured from the cysteine to the phenylalanine, the CDR3 is 15 residues long. Just the 45-base CDR3 DNA is kept, in frame starting at base 1. This chain joins TRBV19 to TRBJ1-2, and TRBD1 aligns with 9 junction nucleotides. Material for sequencing was memory CD4+ T cells sorted from blood. The cell subset or site label on this specimen signifies: CD45RA-negative fraction. The receptor was isolated from a man between 18 and 35 years old in good health. The DNA sequence is TGTGCCAGTAGTGAAGTACAGGGGGCTTCCGGAGGCTACACCTTC. This sequence encodes CASSEVQGASGGYTF.